A single sample is the source of the 29 T cell receptor beta chains below, sequenced in a study of graft-versus-host responses after intestinal transplantation. Generated by immunoSEQ multiplex PCR, the TCRdb table keeps only in-frame clones and is missing some. The sample carries fewer than 70,000 clones, roughly 90% recorded once. This specimen consisted of bone marrow, obtained approximately 740 days after intestinal transplantation. These receptors originate from a human patient who received an intestinal transplant, so some T cells may come from the graft donor.

The chain joins TRBV25-1 to TRBJ2-3; tentatively, D is TRBD1 (6 bases). CDR3 size: 13 residues. The V gene lost 4 bases and the J gene lost 4 bases, with 9 bases spanning the gap. Germline CDR1 is MGHDK and CDR2 is SYGVNS. The CDR3 coding sequence is TGTGCCAGCAGTGGTAGGGGGTCAGATACGCAGTATTTT. Translation: CASSGRGSDTQYF. Full variable domain (rest looked up from reference TRBV25-1 and TRBJ2-3): EADIYQTPRYLVIGTGKKITLECSQTMGHDKMYWYQQDPGMELHLIHYSYGVNSTEKGDLSSESTVSRIRTEHFPLTLESARPSHTSQYLCASSGRGSDTQYFGPGTRLTVL.

Note on this clone: The identical CDR3 is also encoded by other nucleotide sequences in the sample. The V gene is TRBV2, the J gene TRBJ1-2; no firm D call. Trimming removed 8 bases from V and 6 bases from J, with 16 bases in between. The CDR3 sequence is 13 residues long. The V gene's germline CDR1 is SNHLY and CDR2 FYNNEI. The CDR3 bases are TGTGCCAGCGAGGGAGGTGGGCGCAATGGCTACACCTTC. It encodes CASEGGGRNGYTF.

Comments on this clone: At one boundary the junction diverges from the germline segment, which might be a read error. Other nucleotide sequences in the sample specify the same CDR3. The chain joins TRBV18 to TRBJ2-3, with a tentative D call TRBD2 (6 bases). This CDR3 spans 15 amino acids. Germline loops: CDR1 KGHSH, CDR2 LQKENI. CDR3 protein: CASSPPLARTDTQYF. The CDR3 nucleotides are TGTGCCAGCTCGCCACCCCTAGCGCGCACAGATACGCAGTATTTT.

This clone was detected a few times. The gene calls are TRBV7-3 and TRBJ2-1, with D perhaps matching TRBD1 (5 bases). Trimming left V 2 bases short and J 8 bases short, with 13 bases between. CDR3 length: 14 amino acids. From germline, CDR1 is SGHTA and CDR2 FQGTGA. CDR3 in DNA: TGTGCCAGCAGCTTATCGCAGGCAGGGCATGAGCAGTTCTTC. Translated: CASSLSQAGHEQFF.

This sequence joins TRBV7-9 and TRBJ2-7, with D perhaps matching TRBD1 or TRBD2 (5 bases each). The length of the CDR3 is 14 residues. Germline V gene data show CDR1 as SEHNR and CDR2 as FQNEAQ (reference sequence). Deletions cut 2 bases from V and 3 bases from J, with 11 bases between. This CDR3 reads CASSLPGRLYEQYF. The CDR3 nucleotides read TGTGCCAGCAGCTTACCGGGACGCCTCTACGAGCAGTACTTC.

J is TRBJ2-5 and V is TRBV5-1, with 8 bases aligning to TRBD2. This CDR3 is 15 amino acids long. V gave up 4 bases and J gave up 6 bases; unmatched junction bases: 11. The germline gives CDR1 SGHRS, CDR2 YFSETQ. The DNA of the CDR3 is TGCGCCAGCAGCCCTCCTACACTAGCGGCGAAGACCCAGTACTTC. Encoded protein: CASSPPTLAAKTQYF.

This clone was detected only a few times. The chain combines TRBV6-5 with TRBJ1-1; 7 bases map to TRBD1. Per the germline V gene, CDR1 is MNHEY and CDR2 is SVGAGI. The CDR3 spans 10 residues. The V and J ends lost 6 bases and 8 bases, in that order; junction bases with no gene match: 0. In nucleotides, the CDR3 is TGTGCCAGCAGACAGGGGGAAGCTTTCTTT. Protein: CASRQGEAFF.

The chain carries TRBV7-9 and TRBJ2-7; D remains ambiguous. Trimming pared 1 base from V and 2 bases from J, leaving 9 bases between. The V gene's germline CDR1 is SEHNR and CDR2 FQNEAQ (reference sequence). The CDR3 is 14 amino acids. The CDR3 nucleotides are TGTGCCAGCAGCTTAGACCAACCTCCCTACGAGCAGTACTTC. Protein sequence: CASSLDQPPYEQYF.

The genes are TRBV7-9 and TRBJ2-6; D is undetermined. CDR1 SEHNR and CDR2 FQNEAQ come from the germline V gene (reference sequence). Trimming took 8 bases from V and 0 from J, leaving 11 bases between them. This CDR3 comprises 15 residues. The DNA of the CDR3 is TGTGCCAGCCCCACACGAGGCTCTGGGGCCAACGTCCTGACTTTC. Translation gives CASPTRGSGANVLTF.

V and J are TRBV19 and TRBJ2-1, with 7 bases fitting TRBD1. The V gene end was trimmed by 4 bases and the J gene end by 6 bases; junction bases not matched to a gene: 9. The CDR3 is made up of 15 amino acids. CDR1 is LNHDA, CDR2 SQIVND, per germline (reference sequence). The CDR3 bases are TGTGCCAGTAGTAAGGGGGCCACTGTCCTCAATGAGCAGTTCTTC. Protein product: CASSKGATVLNEQFF.

The chain joins TRBV6-5 to TRBJ1-2, with 7 bases identical to TRBD1. Germline V gene sequence: CDR1 MNHEY, CDR2 SVGAGI. V was clipped by 2 bases and J by 3 bases; unmatched bases: 9. This CDR3 is built from 16 residues. The CDR3 reads CASSYEGQGGDYGYTF. For the CDR3, the DNA is TGTGCCAGCAGTTACGAGGGGCAAGGGGGCGACTATGGCTACACCTTC.

The rearrangement joins TRBV11-2 to TRBJ2-2, with 8 nucleotides matching TRBD1. Per the germline V gene, CDR1 is SGHAT and CDR2 is FQNNGV. Losses at the gene ends were 7 bases for V and 4 bases for J; bases not matched to a gene: 5. The CDR3 totals 14 residues. CDR3 in DNA: TGTGCCAGCAAACAAGACAGGGGCACCGGGGAGCTGTTTTTT. Its translation: CASKQDRGTGELFF.

V and J are TRBV30 and TRBJ1-3, with D unresolved. The CDR3 extends over 12 amino acids. Germline V CDR1 and CDR2: GTSNPN, SVGIG (reference sequence). The germline V and J ends were trimmed by 3 bases and 1 base, with 4 bases remaining between them. CDR3 nucleotide sequence: TGTGCCTGGAGAGGGTCTGGAAACACCATATATTTT. It encodes CAWRGSGNTIYF.

The rearrangement uses TRBV18 and TRBJ1-5; D might be TRBD1 (5 bases). The length of the CDR3 is 13 residues. Deletions cut 5 bases from V and 4 bases from J, with 9 bases between. Germline lookup yields CDR1 KGHSH and CDR2 LQKENI. The chain's CDR3 is CASSLQENQPQHF. The CDR3 nucleotides read TGTGCCAGCTCATTACAGGAGAATCAGCCCCAGCATTTT.

This clone came up once. The V and J genes are TRBV6-5 and TRBJ2-1; no clear D gene. V was pared by 0 bases and J by 3 bases, with 6 bases between. The CDR3 is made up of 14 amino acids. Germline V lookup: CDR1 MNHEY, CDR2 SVGAGI. In DNA form, the CDR3 reads TGTGCCAGCAGTTACTCGTCTAGCTACAATGAGCAGTTCTTC. This codes for CASSYSSSYNEQFF.

This chain uses TRBV6-6 with TRBJ2-5; no definite D call. V lost 6 bases and J 5 bases, leaving 13 bases between the germline ends. CDR1 and CDR2 from the germline V gene are MNHNY and SVGAGI (reference sequence). This CDR3 has 13 residues. The CDR3 sequence is CASSGSSRETQYF. In nucleotides, the CDR3 is TGTGCCAGCAGCGGGTCTTCAAGGGAGACCCAGTACTTC.

The chain joins TRBV13 to TRBJ2-7, with TRBD2 matching 13 bases. V shed 0 bases, J shed 4 bases, and the junction held 0 bases outside the gene matches. The CDR3 consists of 15 residues. Germline V CDR1 and CDR2: PRHDT, FYEKMQ (reference sequence). CDR3 sequence: CASSLGLAGGYEQYF. CDR3 coding DNA: TGTGCCAGCAGCTTAGGACTAGCGGGGGGGTACGAGCAGTACTTC.

The chain combines TRBV6-6 with TRBJ1-1, with D possibly being TRBD1 (5 bases). Trimming left V 0 bases short and J 1 base short, with 9 bases between. CDR1 and CDR2 (germline): MNHNY, SVGAGI (reference sequence). This CDR3 contains 15 residues. The CDR3 protein is CASSYSRGGNTEAFF. For the CDR3, the DNA is TGTGCCAGCAGTTACTCGAGGGGTGGGAACACTGAAGCTTTCTTT.

The chain combines TRBV25-1 with TRBJ2-5; D is unclear. CDR3 size: 11 residues. Per germline, CDR1 MGHDK and CDR2 SYGVNS. V gave up 6 bases and J gave up 5 bases, with 7 bases separating them. CDR3 sequence reads: CASRKEETQYF. The CDR3 nucleotides read TGTGCCAGCAGAAAAGAGGAGACCCAGTACTTC.

This chain connects TRBV20-1 to TRBJ2-1; D call uncertain. Per the germline V gene, CDR1 is DFQATT and CDR2 is SNEGSKA (reference sequence). V gave up 4 bases and J gave up 5 bases, with 3 bases separating them. The CDR3 loop spans 10 amino acids. The CDR3 DNA sequence: TGCAGTGCTATGAACAATGAGCAGTTCTTC. The encoded protein is CSAMNNEQFF.

The chain has TRBV7-9 and TRBJ2-2, with no clear D. Deletions cut 1 base from V and 3 bases from J, with 3 bases between. Per the germline V gene, CDR1 is SEHNR and CDR2 is FQNEAQ (reference sequence). CDR3 size: 13 residues. Written as DNA, the CDR3 is TGTGCCAGCAGCTTAGATCACACCGGGGAGCTGTTTTTT. Its protein product is CASSLDHTGELFF.

This clone was counted a single time. V gene TRBV7-6 combines with J gene TRBJ2-7; D is unresolved. The V end lost 3 bases, the J end lost 4 bases, and 16 bases lay between the germline ends. Germline V gene data show CDR1 as SGHVS and CDR2 as FNYEAQ. This CDR3 contains 15 residues. CDR3 in amino acids: CASSFGSDNAYEQYF. The CDR3 DNA reads TGTGCCAGCAGCTTCGGCAGCGACAACGCTTACGAGCAGTACTTC.

This chain links TRBV30 with TRBJ2-1, with TRBD2 matching 9 bases. The CDR3 runs 14 residues. Germline CDR1 reads GTSNPN; CDR2 reads SVGIG (reference sequence). The ends lost 4 bases at V and 6 bases at J; junction bases unmatched: 7. The CDR3 reads CAWTRLAGFNEQFF. The CDR3 region has the DNA TGTGCCTGGACAAGGCTAGCGGGATTCAATGAGCAGTTCTTC. Supplemented by reference TRBV30 and TRBJ2-1, the full variable domain reads SQTIHQWPATLVQPVGSPLSLECTVEGTSNPNLYWYRQAAGRGLQLLFYSVGIGQISSEVPQNLSASRPQDRQFILSSKKLLLSDSGFYLCAWTRLAGFNEQFFGPGTRLTVL.

This clone was found once. CDR3 amino acids: CASSKQGAQETQYF. The CDR3, as DNA: TGTGCCAGCAGCAAACAGGGGGCCCAAGAGACCCAGTACTTC. This chain joins TRBV11-1 and TRBJ2-5, with TRBD1 identical over 9 bases. The CDR3 contains 14 residues. The trim removed 5 bases at V and 1 base at J, leaving 2 bases unmatched. Germline V gene data show CDR1 as SGHAT and CDR2 as FQDESV (reference sequence).

On this clone: Distinct nucleotide sequences in the sample also encode this CDR3. The rearrangement uses TRBV27 and TRBJ1-2, with TRBD1 matching over 7 bases. CDR3 length: 13 residues. V was pared by 5 bases and J by 2 bases, with 2 bases of the junction left unmatched. Germline CDR1 is MNHEY and CDR2 is SMNVEV (reference sequence). This CDR3 reads CASSPGQNYGYTF. For the CDR3, the DNA is TGTGCCAGCAGTCCGGGACAGAACTATGGCTACACCTTC.

This clone was recorded a few times. The same CDR3 can be traced to other DNA sequences in this sample. The CDR3 protein is CASSRTLEAFF. In nucleotides, the CDR3 is TGTGCCAGCAGTCGGACCTTGGAAGCTTTCTTT. The rearrangement joins TRBV11-3 to TRBJ1-1; D remains ambiguous. The germline V gene has CDR1 SGHNT and CDR2 YENEEA. Trimming cost V 6 bases and J 8 bases, with 10 bases left between them. This CDR3 comprises 11 residues. The whole variable domain, remainder taken from reference TRBV11-3 and TRBJ1-1, is EAGVVQSPRYKIIEKKQPVAFWCNPISGHNTLYWYLQNLGQGPELLIRYENEEAVDDSQLPKDRFSAERLKGVDSTLKIQPAELGDSAVYLCASSRTLEAFFGQGTRLTVV.

The chain carries TRBV28 and TRBJ1-1; D is unresolved. CDR1 and CDR2 (germline): MDHEN, SYDVKM. This CDR3 has 15 residues. The ends were cut back, 3 bases at V and 2 bases at J, with 13 bases in the middle. As DNA, the CDR3 is TGTGCCAGCAGTTTTAACGAACAAGGTAACACTGAAGCTTTCTTT. It translates to CASSFNEQGNTEAFF. The whole variable domain, filled in from reference TRBV28 and TRBJ1-1, reads DVKVTQSSRYLVKRTGEKVFLECVQDMDHENMFWYRQDPGLGLRLIYFSYDVKMKEKGDIPEGYSVSREKKERFSLILESASTNQTSMYLCASSFNEQGNTEAFFGQGTRLTVV.

The chain carries TRBV7-6 and TRBJ1-1; 8 bases fit TRBD1. With V trimmed by 1 base and J by 6 bases, 16 bases remained unmatched. Germline V CDR1 and CDR2: SGHVS, FNYEAQ. The CDR3 has 18 residues. The CDR3 DNA sequence: TGTGCCAGCAGCTTAGAGCGGACAGGGAGAATGGGATTGGCTGAAGCTTTCTTT. Its protein is CASSLERTGRMGLAEAFF.

This clone was seen just once. The rearrangement uses TRBV5-1 and TRBJ2-1; TRBD1 is a possible D gene (5 bases). Germline-derived CDR1 and CDR2 are SGHRS and YFSETQ. Trimming pared 0 bases from V and 0 bases from J, leaving 10 bases between. The CDR3 sequence is 16 residues long. CDR3 region: CASSLVGASSYNEQFF. Here the CDR3 DNA reads TGCGCCAGCAGCTTGGTTGGGGCGAGCTCCTACAATGAGCAGTTCTTC.